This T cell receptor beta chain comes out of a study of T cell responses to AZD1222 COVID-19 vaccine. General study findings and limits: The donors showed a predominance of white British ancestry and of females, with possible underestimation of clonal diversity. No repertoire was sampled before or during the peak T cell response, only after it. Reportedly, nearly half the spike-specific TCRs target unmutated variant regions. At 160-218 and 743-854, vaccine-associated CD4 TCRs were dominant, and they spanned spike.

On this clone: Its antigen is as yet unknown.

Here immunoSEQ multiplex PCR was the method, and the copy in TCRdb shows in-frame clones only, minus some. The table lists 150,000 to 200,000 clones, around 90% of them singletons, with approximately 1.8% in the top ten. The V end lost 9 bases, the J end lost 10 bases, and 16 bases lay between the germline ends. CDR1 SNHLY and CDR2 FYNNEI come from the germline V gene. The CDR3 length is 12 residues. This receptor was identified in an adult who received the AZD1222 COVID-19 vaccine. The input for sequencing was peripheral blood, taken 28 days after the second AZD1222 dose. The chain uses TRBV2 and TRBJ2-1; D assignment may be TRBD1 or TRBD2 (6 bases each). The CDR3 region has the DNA TGTGCCAGTCACTCGGGGGCGGGAGAGCAGTTCTTC. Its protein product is CASHSGAGEQFF.